Following are 3 T cell receptor beta chains from one sample sequenced in a study of blood T cell repertoires in COVID-19 (dated by TCRdb to 2020 to 2021). Library preparation used the immunoSEQ multiplex PCR assay. TCRdb stores this immuneACCESS table with in-frame sequences only. Part of the clones is absent; in the studies checked, under half of the shortfall reflects unresolved V genes, and no reason is known for the rest. The sample contains 13,000 to 15,000 clones, over 65% of them found a single time. The biggest ten clones account for 15% to 20% of the sample. The specimen was peripheral blood. All receptors derive from a man in his forties or fifties with active or convalescent COVID-19.

This clone has just a few counts. This sequence joins TRBV3-1 (or the pseudogene TRBV3-2) and TRBJ1-5, with a tentative D call TRBD1 (5 bases). The germline gives CDR1 LGHDT, CDR2 YNNKEL (reference sequence). This CDR3 comprises 12 residues. The ends were cut back, 4 bases at V and 7 bases at J, with 8 bases in the middle. CDR3 amino acids: CASSPQGQPQHF. The CDR3 coding sequence is TGTGCCAGCAGCCCCCAGGGACAGCCCCAGCATTTT.

This clone was observed once. This chain connects TRBV7-2 to TRBJ2-5, with 7 bases identical to TRBD1. V gave up 1 base and J gave up 7 bases; unmatched junction bases: 15. The CDR3 is made up of 17 amino acids. CDR1 and CDR2 (germline): SGHTA, FQGNSA. The CDR3 loop is CASSLVIGGEPGGTQYF. The DNA of the CDR3 is TGTGCCAGCAGCTTAGTAATAGGCGGTGAGCCAGGGGGGACCCAGTACTTC.

The genes are TRBV21-1 and TRBJ2-2; TRBD1 is taken as the D call from the table, unchecked against the DNA. TRBV21-1 is an annotated pseudogene. There are 16 residues in the CDR3. DNA of the CDR3: TGTGCCAGCAGCATTGATCAGGGGAATTCGACCGGGGAGCTGTTTTTT. It translates to CASSIDQGNSTGELFF.